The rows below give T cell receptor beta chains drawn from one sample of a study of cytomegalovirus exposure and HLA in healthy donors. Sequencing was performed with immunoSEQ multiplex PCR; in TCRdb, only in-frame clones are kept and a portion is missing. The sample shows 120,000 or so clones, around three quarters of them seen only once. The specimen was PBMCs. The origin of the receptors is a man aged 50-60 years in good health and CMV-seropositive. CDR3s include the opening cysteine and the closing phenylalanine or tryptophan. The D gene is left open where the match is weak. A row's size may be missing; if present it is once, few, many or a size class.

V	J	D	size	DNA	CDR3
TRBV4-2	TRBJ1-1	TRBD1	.	TGTGCCAGCAGCCAAGACCCCGGGGTAGGGACAGGGGGCACTGAAGCTTTCTTT	CASSQDPGVGTGGTEAFF
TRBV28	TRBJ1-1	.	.	TGTGCCAGCAGGGAGTATCGGTCTGAAGCTTTCTTT	CASREYRSEAFF
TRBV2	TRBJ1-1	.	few	TGTGCCAGCACGAAGCAGTGGAGTGCGAACACTGAAGCTTTCTTT	CASTKQWSANTEAFF
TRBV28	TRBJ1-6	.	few	TGTGCCAGCAGTCCCGCCGCCGGGGGGGGCACGAGCTCCTATAATTCACCCCTCCACTTT	CASSPAAGGGTSSYNSPLHF
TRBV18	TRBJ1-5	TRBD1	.	TGTGCCAGCTCACCCGGGACAGGGGATCAGCCCCAGCATTTT	CASSPGTGDQPQHF
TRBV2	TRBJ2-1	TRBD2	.	TGTGCCAGCAATAGCGGGAGTAAGGGCTACAATGAGCAGTTCTTC	CASNSGSKGYNEQFF
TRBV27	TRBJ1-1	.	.	TGTGCCAGCCGTAACTACGAAAGAGGTGAAGCTTTCTTT	CASRNYERGEAFF
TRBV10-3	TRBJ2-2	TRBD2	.	TGTGCCAGCATGGCGACTAGCGGGAGTACCGGGGAGCTGTTTTTT	CASMATSGSTGELFF
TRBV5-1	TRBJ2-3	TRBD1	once	TGCGCCAGCAGGACGGGACAGCGAACCTCTAGCACAGATACGCAGTATTTT	CASRTGQRTSSTDTQYF
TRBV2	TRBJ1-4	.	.	TGTGCCAGCAGCATAGATAATGAAAAACTGTTTTTT	CASSIDNEKLFF
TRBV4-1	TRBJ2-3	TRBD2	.	TGCGCCAGCAGCCGAGAAGAGGGCGGGGGGGCGCGGGATACGCAGTATTTT	CASSREEGGGARDTQYF
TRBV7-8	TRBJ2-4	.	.	TGTGCCAGCAGCTTATCCCCCCAGGGGCGGAACATTCAGTACTTC	CASSLSPQGRNIQYF
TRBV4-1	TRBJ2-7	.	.	TGCGCCAGCAGCCAAGATCCCGTAAAGGCGGGAACCGCCAAGGAGCAGTACTTC	CASSQDPVKAGTAKEQYF
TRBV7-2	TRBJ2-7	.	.	TGTGCTAGCAGCTTAGAGGAGGGGTCCCACGAGCAGTACTTC	CASSLEEGSHEQYF
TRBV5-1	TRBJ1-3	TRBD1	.	TGCGCCAGCAGCTCCCAGACAGGGCAAGCCGGAAACACCATATATTTT	CASSSQTGQAGNTIYF
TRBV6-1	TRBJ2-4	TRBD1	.	TGTGCCAGCAGTGACGGCAGGGGGAACATTCAGTACTTC	CASSDGRGNIQYF
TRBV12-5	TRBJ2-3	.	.	TGTGCTAGTGGTTTGGTACTGCAGGGTCTGGGCACAGATACGCAGTATTTT	CASGLVLQGLGTDTQYF
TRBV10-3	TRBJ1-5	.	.	TGTGCCATCAGTGGAGGGAATGATCAGCCCCAGCATTTT	CAISGGNDQPQHF
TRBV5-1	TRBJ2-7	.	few	TGCGCCAGCAGCTTGGGACAGACCTACTACGAGCAGTACTTC	CASSLGQTYYEQYF
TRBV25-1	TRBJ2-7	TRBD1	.	TGTGCCAGCAGTACGACAGGGGGCGGCCACGAGCAGTACTTC	CASSTTGGGHEQYF
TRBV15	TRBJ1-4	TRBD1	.	TGTGCCACCAGCAGAGTGGGACAGGGGGCGGGAGTGGCTGAAAAACTGTTTTTT	CATSRVGQGAGVAEKLFF
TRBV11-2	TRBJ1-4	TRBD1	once	TGTGCCAGCAGCTCCCCGGGACAGGGTAATGAAAAACTGTTTTTT	CASSSPGQGNEKLFF
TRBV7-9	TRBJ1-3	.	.	TGTGCCAGCAGCTTAGCGTGGGGACTACTATCCTCTGGAAACACCATATATTTT	CASSLAWGLLSSGNTIYF
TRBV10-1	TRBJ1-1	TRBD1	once	TGCGCCAGCAGCAGGACAGGGGACACTGAAGCTTTCTTT	CASSRTGDTEAFF
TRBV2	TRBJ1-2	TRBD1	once	TGTGCCAGCAGGGGGACAGGGTTGGGCGGCTACACCTTC	CASRGTGLGGYTF
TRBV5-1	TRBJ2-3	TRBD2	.	TGCGCCAGCAGCTCACTAGCGGGAGGGCCAGATACGCAGTATTTT	CASSSLAGGPDTQYF
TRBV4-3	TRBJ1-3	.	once	TGCGCCAGCAGCCCAGCCAGGGTGCGTCGTTTTTCTGGAAACACCATATATTTT	CASSPARVRRFSGNTIYF
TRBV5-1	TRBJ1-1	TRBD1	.	TGCGCCAGCAACCCGGGACAGGGACGAACTGAAGCTTTCTTT	CASNPGQGRTEAFF
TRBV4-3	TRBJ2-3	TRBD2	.	TGCGCCAGCAGCCAAGATCGGGGTAGCGGGAGCTGGGATACGCAGTATTTT	CASSQDRGSGSWDTQYF
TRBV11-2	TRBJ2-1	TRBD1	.	TGTGCCAGCAGCAAGGGACAGAGCTCCTACAATGAGCAGTTCTTC	CASSKGQSSYNEQFF
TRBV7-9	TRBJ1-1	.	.	TGTGCCAGCAGCTCCGAACGGGTGAACACTGAAGCTTTCTTT	CASSSERVNTEAFF
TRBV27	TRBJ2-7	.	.	TGTGCCAGCAGTTTATATCCCAACTCCTACGAGCAGTACTTC	CASSLYPNSYEQYF
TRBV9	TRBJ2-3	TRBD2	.	TGTGCCAGCAGCCCCCGGTTTAGCGGGAGCACAGATACGCAGTATTTT	CASSPRFSGSTDTQYF
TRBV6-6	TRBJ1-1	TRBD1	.	TGTGCCAGCAGCAAGGACAGGGGGCTCGGGAACACTGAAGCTTTCTTT	CASSKDRGLGNTEAFF
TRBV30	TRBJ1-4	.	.	TGTGCCTGGAGTTGGGGGGACGGGGCTAACCTGTTTTTT	CAWSWGDGANLFF
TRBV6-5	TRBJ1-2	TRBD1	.	TGTGCCAGCAGTTACTCCCGGACAGGTGGTGGCTATGGCTACACCTTC	CASSYSRTGGGYGYTF